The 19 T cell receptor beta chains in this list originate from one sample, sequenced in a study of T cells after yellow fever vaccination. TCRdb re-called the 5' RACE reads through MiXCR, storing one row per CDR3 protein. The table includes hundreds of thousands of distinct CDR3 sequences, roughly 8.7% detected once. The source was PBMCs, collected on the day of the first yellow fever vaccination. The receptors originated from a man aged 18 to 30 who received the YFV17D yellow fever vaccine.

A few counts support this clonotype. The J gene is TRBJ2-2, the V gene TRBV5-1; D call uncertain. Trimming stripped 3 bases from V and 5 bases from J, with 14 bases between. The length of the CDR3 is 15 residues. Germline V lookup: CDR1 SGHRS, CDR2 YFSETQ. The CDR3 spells CASSSRAPKTGELFF. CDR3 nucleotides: TGCGCCAGCAGCTCTCGGGCCCCTAAAACCGGGGAGCTGTTTTTT.

The CDR3 is CASSQEGLGPGELFF. The CDR3 nucleotides read TGTGCCAGCAGCCAAGAGGGACTAGGACCCGGGGAGCTGTTTTTT. The chain joins TRBV3-1 to TRBJ2-2; 8 bases are shared with TRBD2. V shed 0 bases, J shed 6 bases, and the junction held 3 bases outside the gene matches. In germline, CDR1 is LGHDT, CDR2 YNNKEL (reference sequence). This CDR3 has 15 amino acids.

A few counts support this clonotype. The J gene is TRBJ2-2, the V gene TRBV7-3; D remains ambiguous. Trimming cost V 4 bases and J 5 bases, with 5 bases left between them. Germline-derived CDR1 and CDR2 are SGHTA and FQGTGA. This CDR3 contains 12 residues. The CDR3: CASSSQTGELFF. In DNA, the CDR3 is TGTGCCAGCAGCTCCCAGACCGGGGAGCTGTTTTTT.

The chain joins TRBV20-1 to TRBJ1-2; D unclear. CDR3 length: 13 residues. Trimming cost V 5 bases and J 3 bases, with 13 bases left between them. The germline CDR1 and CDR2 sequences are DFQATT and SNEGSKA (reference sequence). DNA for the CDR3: TGCAGTGCTCCTCTGGCGGGAGACTATGGCTACACCTTC. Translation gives CSAPLAGDYGYTF.

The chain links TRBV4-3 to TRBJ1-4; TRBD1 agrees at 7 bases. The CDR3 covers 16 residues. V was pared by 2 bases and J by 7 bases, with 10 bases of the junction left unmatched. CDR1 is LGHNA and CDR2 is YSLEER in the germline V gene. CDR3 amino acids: CASSQTGSRGAEKLFF. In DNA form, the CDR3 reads TGCGCCAGCAGCCAAACCGGTTCCAGGGGGGCTGAAAAACTGTTTTTT.

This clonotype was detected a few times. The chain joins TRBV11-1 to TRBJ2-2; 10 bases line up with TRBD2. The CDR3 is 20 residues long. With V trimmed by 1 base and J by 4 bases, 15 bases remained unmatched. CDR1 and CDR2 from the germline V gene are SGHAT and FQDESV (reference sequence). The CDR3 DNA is TGTGCCAGCAGCTTAGGCACTAGCGGGAACCCCTCCCGGGGCACCGGGGAGCTGTTTTTT. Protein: CASSLGTSGNPSRGTGELFF.

The CDR3 is CSASARWDRGDSPLHF. The DNA of the CDR3 is TGCAGTGCTAGCGCCAGATGGGACAGGGGGGATTCACCCCTCCACTTT. The genes are TRBV20-1 and TRBJ1-6, with 11 bases matching TRBD1. This CDR3 comprises 16 residues. Germline CDR1 is DFQATT and CDR2 is SNEGSKA (reference sequence). V was pared by 3 bases and J by 8 bases, with 9 bases of the junction left unmatched.

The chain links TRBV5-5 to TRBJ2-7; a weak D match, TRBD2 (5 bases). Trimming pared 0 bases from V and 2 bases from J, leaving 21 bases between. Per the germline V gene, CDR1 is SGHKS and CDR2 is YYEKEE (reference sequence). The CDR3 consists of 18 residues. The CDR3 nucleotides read TGTGCCAGCAGCTTGGATAGGGATCGGGGTCAAAAAGCCTACGAGCAGTACTTC. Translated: CASSLDRDRGQKAYEQYF.

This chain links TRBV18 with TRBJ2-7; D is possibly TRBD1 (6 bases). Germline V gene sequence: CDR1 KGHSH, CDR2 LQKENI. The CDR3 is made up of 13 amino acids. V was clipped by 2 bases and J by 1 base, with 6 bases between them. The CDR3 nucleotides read TGTGCCAGCTCACCAGACAGGTCCTACGAGCAGTACTTC. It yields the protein CASSPDRSYEQYF.

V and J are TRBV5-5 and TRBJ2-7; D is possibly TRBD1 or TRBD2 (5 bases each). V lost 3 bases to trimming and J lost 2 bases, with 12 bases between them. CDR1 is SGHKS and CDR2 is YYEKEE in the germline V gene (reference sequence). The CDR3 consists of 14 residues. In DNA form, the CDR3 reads TGTGCCAGCAGCTATGGGACGGGAACCTACGAGCAGTACTTC. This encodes CASSYGTGTYEQYF.

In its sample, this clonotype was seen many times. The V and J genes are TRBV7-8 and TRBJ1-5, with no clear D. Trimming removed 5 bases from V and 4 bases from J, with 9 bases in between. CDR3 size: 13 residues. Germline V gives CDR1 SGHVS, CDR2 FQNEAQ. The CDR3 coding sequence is TGTGCCAGCAGCCTCGAGGTTAATCAGCCCCAGCATTTT. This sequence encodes CASSLEVNQPQHF.

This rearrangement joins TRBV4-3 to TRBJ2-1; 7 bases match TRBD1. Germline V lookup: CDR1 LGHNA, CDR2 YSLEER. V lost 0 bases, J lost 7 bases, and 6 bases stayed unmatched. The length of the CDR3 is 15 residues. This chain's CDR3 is CASSQEGQTGNEQFF. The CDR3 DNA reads TGCGCCAGCAGCCAAGAGGGACAGACAGGGAATGAGCAGTTCTTC.

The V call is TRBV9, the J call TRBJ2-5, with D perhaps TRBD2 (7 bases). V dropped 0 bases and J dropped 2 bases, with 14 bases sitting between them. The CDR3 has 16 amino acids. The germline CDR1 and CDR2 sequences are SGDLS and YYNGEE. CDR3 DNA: TGTGCCAGCAGCGTAGACGCACAGGGAGGGCAAGAGACCCAGTACTTC. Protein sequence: CASSVDAQGGQETQYF.

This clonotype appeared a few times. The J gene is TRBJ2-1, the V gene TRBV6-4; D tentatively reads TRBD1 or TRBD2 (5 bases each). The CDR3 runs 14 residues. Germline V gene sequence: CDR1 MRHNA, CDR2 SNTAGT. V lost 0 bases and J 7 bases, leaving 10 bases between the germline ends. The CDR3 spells CASSDSLEGNEQFF. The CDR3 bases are TGTGCCAGCAGTGACTCGCTAGAGGGGAATGAGCAGTTCTTC.

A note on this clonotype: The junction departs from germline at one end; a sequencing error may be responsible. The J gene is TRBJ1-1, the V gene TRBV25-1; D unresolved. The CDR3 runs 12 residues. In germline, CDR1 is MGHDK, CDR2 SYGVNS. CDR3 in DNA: TGTGCCAGCAGTGAACCTTGGGAGCCGAGTATCTTT. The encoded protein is CASSEPWEPSIF.

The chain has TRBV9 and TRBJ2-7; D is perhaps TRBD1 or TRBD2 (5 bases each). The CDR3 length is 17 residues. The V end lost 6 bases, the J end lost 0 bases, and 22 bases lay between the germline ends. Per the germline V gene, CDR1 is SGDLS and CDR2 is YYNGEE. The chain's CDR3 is CASTQGRDQRSSYEQYF. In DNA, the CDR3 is TGTGCCAGCACCCAAGGTCGGGACCAGAGAAGCTCCTACGAGCAGTACTTC. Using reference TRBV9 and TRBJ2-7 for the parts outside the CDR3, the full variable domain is DSGVTQTPKHLITATGQRVTLRCSPRSGDLSVYWYQQSLDQGLQFLIQYYNGEERAKGNILERFSAQQFPDLHSELNLSSLELGDSALYFCASTQGRDQRSSYEQYFGPGTRLTVT.

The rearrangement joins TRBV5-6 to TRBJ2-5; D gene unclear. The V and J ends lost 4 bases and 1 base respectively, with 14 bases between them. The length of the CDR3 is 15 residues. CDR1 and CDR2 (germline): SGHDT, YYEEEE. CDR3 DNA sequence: TGTGCCAGCAGCATGGGGTGGCTCACCCAAGAGACCCAGTACTTC. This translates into CASSMGWLTQETQYF.

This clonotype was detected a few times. CDR3 protein: CSAPPAGGRADTQYF. The CDR3 DNA is TGCAGTGCCCCCCCAGCGGGGGGCCGCGCAGATACGCAGTATTTT. V and J are TRBV20-1 and TRBJ2-3, with 9 bases lining up with TRBD2. CDR3 size: 15 residues. CDR1 and CDR2 from the germline V gene are DFQATT and SNEGSKA (reference sequence). V shed 6 bases and J 4 bases; nucleotides not matched to a gene: 11.

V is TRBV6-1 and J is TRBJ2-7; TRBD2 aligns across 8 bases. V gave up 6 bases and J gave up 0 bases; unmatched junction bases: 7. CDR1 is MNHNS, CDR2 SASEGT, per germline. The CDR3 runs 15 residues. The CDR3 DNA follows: TGTGCCAGCAGGAACGGGGGGGTCCTCTCCTACGAGCAGTACTTC. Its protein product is CASRNGGVLSYEQYF.